These 27 T cell receptor beta chains were sequenced from one sample in a study of CD8 T cells in Susac syndrome. Random hexamers were used to reverse transcribe the RNA input (about 0.5 to 1 ug). One entry per CDR3 protein results from TCRdb running MiXCR on the immunoSEQ multiplex PCR reads. The data contain 250,000 to 300,000 distinct CDR3 sequences, roughly 85% of them singletons. Input material: CD8+ T cells from PBMCs. Every receptor here comes from a human donor with multiple sclerosis.

The V and J genes are TRBV15 and TRBJ2-2; 7 nucleotides line up with TRBD2. Looked up from germline, CDR1 is LNHNV and CDR2 is YYDKDF (reference sequence). V lost 7 bases, J lost 4 bases, and 9 bases stayed unmatched. The CDR3 is made up of 15 amino acids. CDR3 sequence: CATKGRGGGTGELFF. The CDR3 DNA follows: TGTGCCACCAAAGGGCGCGGGGGAGGCACCGGGGAGCTGTTTTTT.

As to this clonotype: One end of the junction fails to match germline, which may point to a read error. This chain's CDR3 is CAISETGASRYNGQFF. The CDR3 nucleotides read TGTGCCATCAGTGAAACCGGCGCTAGCAGGTACAATGGGCAGTTCTTC. The V call is TRBV10-3, the J call TRBJ2-1; maybe TRBD2 (5 bases). The CDR3 runs 16 residues. The germline V gene encodes CDR1 ENHRY and CDR2 SYGVKD.

The rearrangement uses TRBV19 and TRBJ1-1; tentatively, D is TRBD1 (5 bases). From germline, CDR1 is LNHDA and CDR2 SQIVND (reference sequence). The CDR3 consists of 11 residues. V was cut by 10 bases and J by 7 bases, with 13 bases left in between. Written as DNA, the CDR3 is TGTGCCACAGATCGAGGGGTTGAAGCTTTCTTT. Encoded protein: CATDRGVEAFF.

This rearrangement joins TRBV12-3 or TRBV12-4 to TRBJ2-5, with 8 nucleotides matching TRBD1. The CDR3 length is 16 residues. V was clipped by 4 bases and J by 5 bases; unmatched bases: 12. CDR3: CASSSTGQGNGETQYF. Written as DNA, the CDR3 is TGTGCCAGCAGTTCGACCGGACAGGGTAACGGGGAGACCCAGTACTTC.

This clonotype was observed a few times. The V call is TRBV7-8, the J call TRBJ2-1; perhaps TRBD2 as D (5 bases). The V and J ends lost 6 bases and 6 bases respectively, with 18 bases between them. Germline V gives CDR1 SGHVS, CDR2 FQNEAQ. The CDR3 has 15 residues. Written as DNA, the CDR3 is TGTGCCAGCAGGGCCACCGAGGGAGTGGGCAATGAGCAGTTCTTC. This gives the protein CASRATEGVGNEQFF. Complete variable domain (other parts from reference TRBV7-8 and TRBJ2-1): GAGVSQSPRYKVAKRGQDVALRCDPISGHVSLFWYQQALGQGPEFLTYFQNEAQLDKSGLPSDRFFAERPEGSVSTLKIQRTQQEDSAVYLCASRATEGVGNEQFFGPGTRLTVL.

The CDR3 protein is CATSVNDSPPYEQYF. The CDR3 DNA reads as TGTGCCACCAGTGTTAACGATTCTCCCCCCTACGAGCAGTACTTC. The V call is TRBV24-1, the J call TRBJ2-7; D gene ambiguous. The V gene lost 5 bases and the J gene lost 2 bases, with 15 bases spanning the gap. From germline, CDR1 is KGHDR and CDR2 SFDVKD. The CDR3 is made up of 15 amino acids.

The chain has TRBV6-2 or TRBV6-3 and TRBJ2-5; D gene uncertain. The CDR3 covers 14 residues. V dropped 0 bases and J dropped 7 bases, with 12 bases sitting between them. Germline V CDR1 and CDR2: MNHEY, SVGEGT. The CDR3 loop is CASSYSAEWWTQYF. In DNA, the CDR3 is TGTGCCAGCAGTTACTCGGCGGAATGGTGGACCCAGTACTTC.

This sequence joins TRBV5-1 and TRBJ1-1; tentatively, D is TRBD1 (5 bases). V shed 2 bases and J shed 7 bases, with 18 bases lying between them. Germline V gene lookup returns CDR1 SGHRS and CDR2 YFSETQ. The length of the CDR3 is 15 residues. For the CDR3, the DNA is TGCGCCAGCAGCTTCCTGATCGGGGCACGGTTTGAAGCTTTCTTT. As protein: CASSFLIGARFEAFF.

V usage is TRBV7-9 and J usage is TRBJ1-3, with D possibly TRBD1 on 6 matching bases. The CDR3 covers 17 residues. The germline V gene encodes CDR1 SEHNR and CDR2 FQNEAQ (reference sequence). V was pared by 1 base and J by 0 bases, with 13 bases between. The CDR3 bases are TGTGCCAGCAGCTTAGGGACAGATACTCCCTCTGGAAACACCATATATTTT. Encoded protein: CASSLGTDTPSGNTIYF.

The rearrangement links TRBV4-3 to TRBJ2-7; D possibly corresponds to TRBD2 (6 bases). The CDR3 contains 17 residues. Trimming pared 1 base from V and 2 bases from J, leaving 18 bases between. CDR1 is LGHNA, CDR2 YSLEER, per germline. The CDR3 loop reads CASSQGRRLGGAYEQYF. CDR3 DNA sequence: TGCGCCAGCAGCCAAGGTCGCCGACTAGGTGGGGCCTACGAGCAGTACTTC.

The V call is TRBV6-2 or TRBV6-3, the J call TRBJ2-1; 12 bases align to TRBD2. The CDR3 runs to 16 residues. The V gene's germline CDR1 is MNHEY and CDR2 SVGEGT. The V segment lost 7 bases and the J segment 3 bases; nucleotides outside the gene matches: 7. The CDR3 DNA sequence: TGTGCCAGCACCGGTGGGACTAGCGGGCTCTACAATGAGCAGTTCTTC. Translated, it gives CASTGGTSGLYNEQFF.

The chain links TRBV28 to TRBJ1-5; D uncertain. The germline V gene encodes CDR1 MDHEN and CDR2 SYDVKM. This CDR3 spans 14 amino acids. The germline V and J ends were trimmed by 2 bases and 3 bases, with 8 bases remaining between them. The CDR3 region is CASSLRGNNQPQHF. As DNA, the CDR3 is TGTGCCAGCAGTTTAAGAGGAAACAATCAGCCCCAGCATTTT.

The chain links TRBV27 to TRBJ2-4, with 10 bases aligning to TRBD1. The ends lost 5 bases at V and 6 bases at J; junction bases unmatched: 10. The CDR3 loop spans 16 amino acids. Germline V lookup: CDR1 MNHEY, CDR2 SMNVEV (reference sequence). The CDR3 nucleotides read TGTGCCAGCAGTGGGTGGGACAGGGGAATGGGAAACATTCAGTACTTC. Translation gives CASSGWDRGMGNIQYF.

This clonotype was seen a handful of times. The chain couples TRBV2 to TRBJ2-7, with D hard to call. V lost 6 bases and J 1 base, leaving 7 bases between the germline ends. This CDR3 region has 12 residues. In germline, CDR1 is SNHLY, CDR2 FYNNEI. CDR3 loop: CASRDISYEQYF. The CDR3 nucleotides read TGTGCCAGCAGAGACATTTCCTACGAGCAGTACTTC.

This chain connects TRBV28 to TRBJ1-1; tentative D call: TRBD1 (5 bases). Germline CDR1 MDHEN, CDR2 SYDVKM. This CDR3 comprises 17 residues. Trimming removed 7 bases from V and 1 base from J, with 22 bases in between. The CDR3 loop is CASTSLGQDMRNTEAFF. The DNA of the CDR3 is TGTGCCAGCACCTCATTGGGGCAGGACATGAGGAACACTGAAGCTTTCTTT.

V is TRBV11-2 and J is TRBJ1-1; D is undetermined. This CDR3 spans 16 amino acids. Trimming removed 0 bases from V and 0 bases from J, with 11 bases in between. Germline-derived CDR1 and CDR2 are SGHAT and FQNNGV. The CDR3 protein is CASSLDVAVVNTEAFF. In DNA form, the CDR3 reads TGTGCCAGCAGCTTAGATGTTGCAGTCGTGAACACTGAAGCTTTCTTT. Full variable domain (rest looked up from reference TRBV11-2 and TRBJ1-1): EAGVAQSPRYKIIEKRQSVAFWCNPISGHATLYWYQQILGQGPKLLIQFQNNGVVDDSQLPKDRFSAERLKGVDSTLKIQPAKLEDSAVYLCASSLDVAVVNTEAFFGQGTRLTVV.

This clonotype was seen more than once but under ten times. The V gene is TRBV6-2 or TRBV6-3, the J gene TRBJ1-1; 7 bases are a match to TRBD1. The ends lost 2 bases at V and 8 bases at J; junction bases unmatched: 2. The CDR3 is 12 residues long. The V gene's germline CDR1 is MNHEY and CDR2 SVGEGT. CDR3 region: CASSYDRAEAFF. The CDR3 DNA follows: TGTGCCAGCAGTTACGACAGGGCGGAAGCTTTCTTT.

The chain joins TRBV11-1 to TRBJ2-5, with 15 bases lining up with TRBD2. The germline CDR1 and CDR2 sequences are SGHAT and FQDESV (reference sequence). The CDR3 is 21 amino acids. Trimming took 1 base from V and 5 from J; bases not matched to a gene: 17. The CDR3: CASSLERTSGRAGAIKETQYF. In nucleotides, the CDR3 is TGTGCCAGCAGCTTAGAAAGGACTAGCGGGAGGGCCGGTGCTATTAAGGAGACCCAGTACTTC.

J is TRBJ2-2 and V is TRBV15; no firm D call. The length of the CDR3 is 16 residues. Germline CDR1 and CDR2: LNHNV and YYDKDF (reference sequence). V was trimmed by 0 bases and J by 4 bases, leaving 12 bases between them. As DNA, the CDR3 is TGTGCCACCAGCAGAGATCTCGGGTTTATCACCGGGGAGCTGTTTTTT. This encodes CATSRDLGFITGELFF.

The V call is TRBV10-3, the J call TRBJ1-4, with a weak D call TRBD1 (5 bases). Germline V gene data show CDR1 as ENHRY and CDR2 as SYGVKD. The CDR3 length is 15 residues. Trimming left V 3 bases short and J 3 bases short, with 11 bases between. As DNA, the CDR3 is TGTGCCATCAGTGATCCCGGGACGTCTAATGAAAAACTGTTTTTT. Protein sequence: CAISDPGTSNEKLFF.

The chain links TRBV7-9 to TRBJ1-2; 7 bases match TRBD1. The CDR3 sequence is 13 residues long. Trimming cost V 4 bases and J 6 bases; bases outside gene matches: 5. Germline lookup yields CDR1 SEHNR and CDR2 FQNEAQ (reference sequence). CDR3 nucleotide sequence: TGTGCCAGCAGCTCCCGGCAGGGGGATGGCTACACCTTC. Its protein product is CASSSRQGDGYTF.

This chain connects TRBV20-1 to TRBJ1-1, with D possibly matching TRBD1 (5 bases). This CDR3 is built from 16 residues. Trimming left V 0 bases short and J 0 bases short, with 14 bases between. Germline values: CDR1 DFQATT, CDR2 SNEGSKA (reference sequence). The CDR3 protein is CSARDLDGTLNTEAFF. The DNA of the CDR3 is TGCAGTGCTAGAGACCTGGACGGGACCCTGAACACTGAAGCTTTCTTT.

The CDR3 nucleotides are TGTGCCAGCAGTTTACAGGGGCTTGAAGCTTTCTTT. It translates to CASSLQGLEAFF. This rearrangement joins TRBV27 to TRBJ1-1, with D possibly matching TRBD1 (6 bases). This CDR3 contains 12 residues. The V end was cut by 2 bases, the J end by 7 bases, with 8 bases between. Germline V gives CDR1 MNHEY, CDR2 SMNVEV (reference sequence).

This chain links TRBV9 with TRBJ2-7; 7 bases align to TRBD1. Germline values: CDR1 SGDLS, CDR2 YYNGEE. After removal of 4 bases from V and 5 bases from J, the junction contained 6 bases not matched to a gene. The CDR3 consists of 13 residues. Written as DNA, the CDR3 is TGTGCCAGCAGCCTCCCGGGACAGCACGAGCAGTACTTC. It yields the protein CASSLPGQHEQYF. The entire variable domain, with the rest obtained from reference TRBV9 and TRBJ2-7, is as follows: DSGVTQTPKHLITATGQRVTLRCSPRSGDLSVYWYQQSLDQGLQFLIQYYNGEERAKGNILERFSAQQFPDLHSELNLSSLELGDSALYFCASSLPGQHEQYFGPGTRLTVT.

This chain links TRBV12-3 or TRBV12-4 with TRBJ2-1; TRBD2 is a possible D gene (5 bases). The CDR3 loop spans 12 amino acids. Trimming left V 6 bases short and J 8 bases short, with 11 bases between. This CDR3 is CASSFGLHEQFF. CDR3 DNA: TGTGCCAGCAGCTTCGGACTCCATGAGCAGTTCTTC.

The rearrangement joins TRBV29-1 to TRBJ2-1; 7 nucleotides line up with TRBD2. The CDR3 consists of 18 residues. Germline V CDR1 and CDR2: SQVTM, ANQGSEA. Trimming cost V 6 bases and J 0 bases; bases outside gene matches: 17. The CDR3 region is CSVEPGLAVLSSYNEQFF. In DNA form, the CDR3 reads TGCAGCGTCGAACCCGGTCTAGCGGTCTTGAGCTCCTACAATGAGCAGTTCTTC.

The chain uses TRBV6-2 or TRBV6-3 and TRBJ2-7; tentatively, D is TRBD2 (6 bases). This CDR3 is 15 amino acids long. The germline V gene has CDR1 MNHEY and CDR2 SVGEGT. With 7 bases removed from V and 0 bases from J, the gap between germline ends came to 16 bases. CDR3 bases: TGTGCCAGCACCGGGACGGGGGATTTCTCCTACGAGCAGTACTTC. Protein product: CASTGTGDFSYEQYF.